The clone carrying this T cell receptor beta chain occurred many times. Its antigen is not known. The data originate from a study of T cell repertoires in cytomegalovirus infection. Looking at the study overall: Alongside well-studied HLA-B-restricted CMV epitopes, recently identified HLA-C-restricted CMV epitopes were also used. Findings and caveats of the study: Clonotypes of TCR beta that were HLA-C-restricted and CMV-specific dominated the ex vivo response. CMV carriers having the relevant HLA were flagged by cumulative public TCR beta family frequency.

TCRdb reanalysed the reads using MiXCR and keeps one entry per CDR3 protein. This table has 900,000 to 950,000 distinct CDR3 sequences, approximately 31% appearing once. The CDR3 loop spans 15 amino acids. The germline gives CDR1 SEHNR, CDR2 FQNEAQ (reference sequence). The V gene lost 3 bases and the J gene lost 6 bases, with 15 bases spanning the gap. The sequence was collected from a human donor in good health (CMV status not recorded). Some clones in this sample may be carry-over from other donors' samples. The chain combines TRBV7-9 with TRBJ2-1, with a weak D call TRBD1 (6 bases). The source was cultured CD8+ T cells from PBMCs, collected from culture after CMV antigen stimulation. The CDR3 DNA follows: TGTGCCAGCAGCTTGAACAGGGCACTGGGCAATGAGCAGTTCTTC. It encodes CASSLNRALGNEQFF.